Described below is a single TCR beta chain sequence and its context. Its antigen is currently unknown. CFSE-labeled sorted T cells met regulatory or mature dendritic cells for more than four days. Between the trimmed V and J ends, which lost 2 bases and 7 bases, there was a span of 18 bases. Germline lookup yields CDR1 SEHNR and CDR2 FQNEAQ (reference sequence). The CDR3 extends over 17 amino acids. The table came from immunoSEQ multiplex PCR; TCRdb's copy has only in-frame clones and leaves some out. The table includes around 21,000 clones, around 86% detected once. The sample is drawn from a study of regulatory dendritic cells for organ transplantation. Study-level findings and limits: Considerable individual heterogeneity was seen in alloreactive memory CD8+ T cells.

The receptor was derived from a human donor in good health. What was sequenced was naive CD4+ T cells from blood cultured with dendritic cells. Noted subset: CD45RA+ naive T cells. The chain couples TRBV7-9 to TRBJ1-6; maybe TRBD1 (6 bases). In DNA form, the CDR3 reads TGTGCCAGCAGCTTACCCCCCACCCAGGGGCTAAATTCACCCCTCCACTTT. It yields the protein CASSLPPTQGLNSPLHF.